The present TCR beta chain was sequenced within a study of blood T cell repertoires in COVID-19. About the study: T cells, B-cell-depleted T cells, or PBMCs provided the cDNA or gDNA that served as material.

Looked up from germline, CDR1 is MDHEN and CDR2 is SYDVKM. V lost 4 bases to trimming and J lost 0 bases, with 10 bases between them. This CDR3 spans 14 amino acids. Clones were sequenced by immunoSEQ multiplex PCR, and TCRdb holds only the in-frame ones, with some missing. The sample yields around 270,000 clones, 80% to 90% seen once. Those enrolled, adults aged roughly 18 to 95 years, came from some 25 US areas. Within the 2 weeks before study entry, each person in the exposed group met a COVID-19 case. The source of this sequence is a woman aged 35 to 49 who had been exposed to COVID-19. The sample was PBMCs or T cells enriched from blood (not recorded which). The chain recombines TRBV28 with TRBJ2-7; D unclear. The CDR3 region is CASSSQRDSYEQYF. As DNA, the CDR3 is TGTGCCAGCAGTTCTCAACGAGACTCCTACGAGCAGTACTTC.